This T cell receptor beta chain is from a study of shared clonotypes between healthy human individuals. Study as a whole: Every donor yielded three CD4 naive, three CD4 memory, two CD8 naive and one CD8 memory plate. Study conclusions and caveats: Naive CD4 clonotype sharing across a handful of donors was approximately 5.2%.

It was across several immunoSEQ plates that each subset's genomic DNA was evenly split. Measured with immunoSEQ multiplex PCR; TCRdb has only the in-frame clones, and not every one. The sample lists under 2.5 million clones, around 93% occurring once. From germline, CDR1 is SEHNR and CDR2 FQNEAQ (reference sequence). Trimming cost V 1 base and J 13 bases; bases outside gene matches: 11. This CDR3 comprises 14 residues. This clone was recorded once. As yet, its antigen is unknown. This receptor was obtained from a man aged 18 to 30 in good health. Some clones in this sample may be carry-over from other donors' samples. Sequencing was carried out using naive CD4+ T cells from PBMCs. Described subset: CD45RA+ positively selected. The gene calls are TRBV7-9 and TRBJ2-7, with 9 bases that match TRBD2. This chain's CDR3 is CASSLDGSGSPLYF. Here the CDR3 DNA reads TGTGCCAGCAGCTTAGATGGTAGCGGGAGTCCCCTATACTTC.